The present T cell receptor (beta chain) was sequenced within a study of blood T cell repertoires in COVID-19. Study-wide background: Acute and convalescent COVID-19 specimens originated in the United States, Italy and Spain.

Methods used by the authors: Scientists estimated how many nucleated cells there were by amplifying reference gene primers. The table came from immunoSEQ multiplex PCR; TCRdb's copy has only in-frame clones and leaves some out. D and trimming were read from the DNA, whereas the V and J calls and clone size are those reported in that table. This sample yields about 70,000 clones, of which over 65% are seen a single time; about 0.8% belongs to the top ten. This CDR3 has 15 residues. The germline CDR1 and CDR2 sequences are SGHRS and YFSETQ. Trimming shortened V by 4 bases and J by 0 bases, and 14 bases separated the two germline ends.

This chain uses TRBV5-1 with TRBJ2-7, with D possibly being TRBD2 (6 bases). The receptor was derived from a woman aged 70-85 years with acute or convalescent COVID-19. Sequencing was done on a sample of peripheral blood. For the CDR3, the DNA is TGCGCCAGCAGCCCGGAGGGACGGACCTCCTACGAGCAGTACTTC. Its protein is CASSPEGRTSYEQYF.